One and the same sample provided the 24 T cell receptor beta chains below, sequenced in a study of neoadjuvant anti-PD-1 for oral cavity cancer. Repertoires were generated with immunoSEQ multiplex PCR, while TCRdb's copy carries only in-frame clones and drops some. The profile shows some 9,500 clones, less than 70% of them singletons. The time point denotes: after neoadjuvant nivolumab, at surgical resection. The specimen was PBMCs, collected after nivolumab (anti-PD-1) treatment. Receptors originate from a person aged 35-79 years with oral cavity squamous cell carcinoma.

The genes are TRBV14 and TRBJ1-1; D unclear. CDR1 and CDR2 (germline): SGHDN, FVKESK. V was clipped by 2 bases and J by 5 bases, with 6 bases between them. The CDR3 spans 12 residues. The CDR3 region is CASSQIRTEAFF. CDR3 nucleotides: TGTGCCAGCAGCCAAATAAGGACTGAAGCTTTCTTT.

This chain connects TRBV28 to TRBJ1-2; possibly TRBD1 for D (5 bases). Germline V gene sequence: CDR1 MDHEN, CDR2 SYDVKM. With 7 bases removed from V and 5 bases from J, the gap between germline ends came to 8 bases. This CDR3 region has 11 residues. CDR3 sequence (DNA): TGTGCCAGCATTCAGGGATATGGCTACACCTTC. Its translation: CASIQGYGYTF.

The chain has TRBV11-2 and TRBJ2-5, with 10 bases that match TRBD1. This CDR3 region has 14 residues. J lost 3 bases, V lost 5 bases, and 3 bases had no gene match. The V gene's germline CDR1 is SGHAT and CDR2 FQNNGV. CDR3 coding DNA: TGTGCCAGCAGCCCGGGACAGGGGAAAGAGACCCAGTACTTC. It yields the protein CASSPGQGKETQYF.

The chain couples TRBV6-6 to TRBJ2-7; a possible D gene is TRBD2 (6 bases). V lost 7 bases and J 7 bases, leaving 17 bases between the germline ends. The CDR3 extends over 13 amino acids. Germline V gene data show CDR1 as MNHNY and CDR2 as SVGAGI (reference sequence). The CDR3 spells CASIFLNGGEQYF. The CDR3, as DNA: TGTGCCAGCATTTTCTTGAATGGAGGGGAGCAGTACTTC.

CDR3 protein: CASSGEAGVTQPQHF. The CDR3 nucleotides read TGTGCCAGCAGCGGGGAGGCAGGGGTTACTCAGCCCCAGCATTTT. The chain couples TRBV4-2 to TRBJ1-5, with a possible D match to TRBD1 (6 bases). The length of the CDR3 is 15 residues. CDR1 is LGHNA and CDR2 is YNFKEQ in the germline V gene. V lost 5 bases and J lost 6, with 17 bases in between.

The J gene is TRBJ2-7, the V gene TRBV30, with 10 nucleotides matching TRBD1. CDR3 length equals 13 residues. V was pared by 6 bases and J by 6 bases, with 8 bases of the junction left unmatched. Germline values: CDR1 GTSNPN, CDR2 SVGIG (reference sequence). CDR3 residues: CACIRDRGGEQYF. CDR3 bases: TGTGCCTGCATACGGGACAGGGGAGGCGAGCAGTACTTC.

This clone has just one count. The chain recombines TRBV28 with TRBJ2-7; D remains ambiguous. CDR3 length: 11 residues. Trimming stripped 5 bases from V and 3 bases from J, with 5 bases between. Germline-derived CDR1 and CDR2 are MDHEN and SYDVKM. CDR3 residues: CASSPDYEQYF. The CDR3 region has the DNA TGTGCCAGCAGTCCAGACTACGAGCAGTACTTC.

The chain links TRBV11-2 to TRBJ2-7; D may be TRBD1 or TRBD2 (5 bases each). CDR3 length equals 16 residues. Trimming took 7 bases from V and 0 from J, leaving 19 bases between them. CDR1 is SGHAT and CDR2 is FQNNGV in the germline V gene. DNA of the CDR3: TGTGCCAGCACCGACCCCGGGGCACTTAGCTCCTACGAGCAGTACTTC. Translating gives CASTDPGALSSYEQYF.

This chain links TRBV5-1 with TRBJ2-1; D might be TRBD1 or TRBD2, each matching 5 bases. The CDR3 spans 12 residues. Trimming stripped 4 bases from V and 6 bases from J, with 8 bases between. Germline loops: CDR1 SGHRS, CDR2 YFSETQ. CDR3 sequence (DNA): TGCGCCAGCAGCCGGGACGGCAATGAGCAGTTCTTC. It encodes CASSRDGNEQFF.

This chain joins TRBV27 and TRBJ2-3; TRBD2 agrees at 7 bases. Germline V CDR1 and CDR2: MNHEY, SMNVEV (reference sequence). CDR3 length: 15 amino acids. V trimming: 5 bases; J trimming: 2 bases; junction bases outside the gene matches: 7. The DNA of the CDR3 is TGTGCCAGCAGTCTGCAAGCGGGATTCACAGATACGCAGTATTTT. It translates to CASSLQAGFTDTQYF.

The chain uses TRBV7-9 and TRBJ2-7, with 8 bases aligning to TRBD1. From germline, CDR1 is SEHNR and CDR2 FQNEAQ (reference sequence). V lost 5 bases, J lost 3 bases, and 12 bases stayed unmatched. The CDR3 runs to 16 residues. CDR3 protein: CASSTQRQGISYEQYF. The CDR3 DNA reads as TGTGCCAGCAGCACACAAAGACAGGGGATTAGCTACGAGCAGTACTTC.

In its sample, this clone was seen a few times. The V gene is TRBV10-2, the J gene TRBJ2-7; TRBD1 matches at 8 bases. In germline, CDR1 is WSHSY, CDR2 SAAADI. This CDR3 has 16 residues. After removal of 2 bases from V and 4 bases from J, the junction contained 10 bases not matched to a gene. The CDR3 region has the DNA TGCGCCAGCAGTGAGGAACTCAGGGGGCTTCGGTACGAGCAGTACTTC. It yields the protein CASSEELRGLRYEQYF.

This chain links TRBV27 with TRBJ2-7; 10 bases map to TRBD2. Per the germline V gene, CDR1 is MNHEY and CDR2 is SMNVEV (reference sequence). There are 14 residues in the CDR3. The ends lost 5 bases at V and 0 bases at J; junction bases unmatched: 1. The CDR3 is CASSPSGGSYEQYF. CDR3 sequence (DNA): TGTGCCAGCAGTCCTAGCGGGGGCTCCTACGAGCAGTACTTC.

The chain combines TRBV9 with TRBJ2-6; D remains unclear. Trimming shortened V by 0 bases and J by 1 base, and 5 bases separated the two germline ends. The V gene's germline CDR1 is SGDLS and CDR2 YYNGEE. The CDR3 runs to 15 residues. The CDR3 loop is CASSVEGSGANVLTF. CDR3 nucleotides: TGTGCCAGCAGCGTAGAAGGGTCTGGGGCCAACGTCCTGACTTTC.

This chain joins TRBV2 and TRBJ1-6; TRBD1 matches 8 bases. The V gene's germline CDR1 is SNHLY and CDR2 FYNNEI. J gave up 10 bases and V 7 bases, and 9 bases lay outside the gene matches. The CDR3 is 14 amino acids. The CDR3 loop is CASTSRTGKSPLHF. The CDR3 DNA reads TGTGCCAGCACCTCCAGGACAGGGAAGTCACCCCTCCACTTT.

Here the CDR3 DNA reads TGCAGCGTTGTAGGCGGGGGGCCCTACAATGAGCAGTTCTTC. It specifies CSVVGGGPYNEQFF. The chain uses TRBV29-1 and TRBJ2-1; TRBD2 agrees at 8 bases. J was trimmed by 2 bases and V by 4 bases; bases with no gene match: 4. Per the germline V gene, CDR1 is SQVTM and CDR2 is ANQGSEA. The length of the CDR3 is 14 residues.

This clone was counted between two and nine times. The chain joins TRBV28 to TRBJ2-7; 9 bases agree with TRBD1. Trimming removed 2 bases from V and 7 bases from J; junction bases left unmatched: 9. CDR3 length equals 15 residues. The V gene's germline CDR1 is MDHEN and CDR2 SYDVKM. DNA for the CDR3: TGTGCCAGCAGTTTAGAGGGGACAGGGTCGGGTGAGCAGTACTTC. It specifies CASSLEGTGSGEQYF.

V usage is TRBV13 and J usage is TRBJ1-6; tentatively, D is TRBD1 (5 bases). The CDR3 loop spans 17 amino acids. Germline assignment: CDR1 PRHDT and CDR2 FYEKMQ (reference sequence). V was trimmed by 5 bases and J by 4 bases, leaving 18 bases between them. The CDR3 loop is CASSALRGDEYNSPLHF. As DNA, the CDR3 is TGTGCCAGCAGCGCCCTTCGGGGGGATGAATATAATTCACCCCTCCACTTT.

V is TRBV28 and J is TRBJ1-2, with D possibly TRBD1 on 6 matching bases. The V end was cut by 4 bases, the J end by 3 bases, with 12 bases between. The CDR3 extends over 14 amino acids. Germline CDR1 MDHEN, CDR2 SYDVKM. The CDR3 region has the DNA TGTGCCAGCAGTTACAGGGCAGCGCACTATGGCTACACCTTC. Residues: CASSYRAAHYGYTF.

The J gene is TRBJ1-2, the V gene TRBV7-8; D not resolved. Germline V gene lookup returns CDR1 SGHVS and CDR2 FQNEAQ. The length of the CDR3 is 12 residues. The V gene lost 6 bases and the J gene lost 6 bases, with 11 bases spanning the gap. The CDR3 spells CASSRYGDGYTF. CDR3 coding DNA: TGTGCCAGCAGTCGGTACGGGGATGGCTACACCTTC.

This clone came up once. The chain carries TRBV7-9 and TRBJ1-2; D not certain. Germline V CDR1 and CDR2: SEHNR, FQNEAQ (reference sequence). With 0 bases removed from V and 1 base from J, the gap between germline ends came to 3 bases. The CDR3 has 13 amino acids. This CDR3 is CASSLANNYGYTF. CDR3 in DNA: TGTGCCAGCAGCTTAGCTAATAACTATGGCTACACCTTC.

This clone came up a few times. The rearrangement uses TRBV7-9 and TRBJ1-1; D is unclear. Trimming removed 0 bases from V and 1 base from J, with 3 bases in between. Germline CDR1 reads SEHNR; CDR2 reads FQNEAQ (reference sequence). The CDR3 length is 13 residues. The CDR3 loop reads CASSLAKNTEAFF. The CDR3 DNA sequence: TGTGCCAGCAGCTTAGCTAAGAACACTGAAGCTTTCTTT.

A single count supports this clone. The chain couples TRBV6-1 to TRBJ2-7; unclear D gene. Germline CDR1 MNHNS, CDR2 SASEGT. The CDR3 runs to 15 residues. V lost 2 bases and J lost 3, with 14 bases in between. CDR3 sequence: CASSESADAHYEQYF. The DNA of the CDR3 is TGTGCCAGCAGTGAATCGGCAGACGCGCACTACGAGCAGTACTTC.

This chain uses TRBV28 with TRBJ2-7; the D is unclear. Trimming took off 6 bases at V and 0 bases at J, with 15 bases between the two ends. CDR1 and CDR2 (germline): MDHEN, SYDVKM. The length of the CDR3 is 15 residues. The chain's CDR3 is CASSPAGPLSYEQYF. The CDR3, as DNA: TGTGCCAGCAGCCCTGCAGGACCCCTCTCCTACGAGCAGTACTTC.